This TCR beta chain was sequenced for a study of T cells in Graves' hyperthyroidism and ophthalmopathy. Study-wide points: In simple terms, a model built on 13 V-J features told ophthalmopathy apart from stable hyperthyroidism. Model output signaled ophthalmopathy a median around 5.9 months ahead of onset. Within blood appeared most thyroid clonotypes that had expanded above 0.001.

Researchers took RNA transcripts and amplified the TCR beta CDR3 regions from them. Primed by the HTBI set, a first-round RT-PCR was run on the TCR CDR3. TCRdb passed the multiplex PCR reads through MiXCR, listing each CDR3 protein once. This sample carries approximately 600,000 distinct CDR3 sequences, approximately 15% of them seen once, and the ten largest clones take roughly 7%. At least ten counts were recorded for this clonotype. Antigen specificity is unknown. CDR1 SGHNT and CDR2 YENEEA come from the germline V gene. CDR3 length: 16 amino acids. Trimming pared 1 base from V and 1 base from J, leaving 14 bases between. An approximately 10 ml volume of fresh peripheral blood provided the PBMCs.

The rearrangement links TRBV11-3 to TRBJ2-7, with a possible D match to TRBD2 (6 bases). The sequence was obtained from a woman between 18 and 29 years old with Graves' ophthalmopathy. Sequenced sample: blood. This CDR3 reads CASSLVGAGSSYEQYF. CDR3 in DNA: TGTGCCAGCAGCTTAGTAGGGGCGGGATCGTCCTACGAGCAGTACTTC.